These T cell receptor beta chains were read from a single sample in a study of blood T cell repertoires in COVID-19. TCRdb's copy holds only in-frame clones and misses some; the assay was immunoSEQ multiplex PCR. In the table there are 35,000 to 45,000 clones, around 90% of which are singletons. The sample taken for sequencing was peripheral blood. The receptor source for this set is an elderly woman with acute or convalescent COVID-19. The CDR3 runs from the conserved cysteine through the conserved F or W. Fields, in order: J gene, D gene, V gene, clone size, CDR3 protein, CDR3 DNA. The D gene is left open where the match is weak. For some rows the clone size is stated as once, few or many, or as a class when expanded; others skip it.

>TRBJ1-2|TRBD1|TRBV9|NA
CASSDDRGLVGGYTF
TGTGCCAGCAGCGACGACAGGGGGCTAGTGGGTGGCTACACCTTC
>TRBJ1-5|NA|TRBV12-5|NA
CASGLGTGPGNQPQHF
TGTGCTAGTGGTTTGGGAACAGGGCCCGGCAATCAGCCCCAGCATTTT
>TRBJ1-2|TRBD1|TRBV27|NA
CASSRQGAEAGGYTF
TGTGCCAGCAGTAGACAGGGGGCTGAGGCGGGCGGCTACACCTTC
>TRBJ2-1|NA|TRBV15|NA
CATSSPINSYNEQFF
TGTGCCACCAGCAGTCCAATCAACTCCTACAATGAGCAGTTCTTC
>TRBJ1-5|NA|TRBV28|NA
CASKGSNQPQHF
TGTGCCAGCAAGGGGAGCAATCAGCCCCAGCATTTT
>TRBJ1-1|NA|TRBV18|NA
CASSPGARDTEAFF
TGTGCCAGCTCACCCGGAGCGAGGGACACTGAAGCTTTCTTT
>TRBJ2-7|TRBD2|TRBV7-6|NA
CASSLRPAGGLYEQYF
TGTGCCAGCAGCTTGCGCCCAGCGGGGGGGCTCTACGAGCAGTACTTC
>TRBJ2-1|TRBD1|TRBV7-9|NA
CASSLAGQGLSSYNEQFF
TGTGCCAGCAGCTTAGCGGGACAGGGGCTAAGCTCCTACAATGAGCAGTTCTTC
>TRBJ2-1|NA|TRBV7-9|once
CASSSLKSSYNEQFF
TGTGCCAGCAGCTCGCTTAAGAGCTCCTACAATGAGCAGTTCTTC
>TRBJ1-2|NA|TRBV9|few
CASSVATSTNYGYTF
TGTGCCAGCAGCGTAGCTACGTCAACTAACTATGGCTACACCTTC
>TRBJ1-5|TRBD1|TRBV7-2|once
CASSLGGQGRRTQHF
TGTGCCAGCAGCCTAGGTGGACAGGGGAGGAGGACCCAGCATTTT
>TRBJ2-2|NA|TRBV4-2|NA
CASSQGRGGLGGELFF
TGTGCCAGCAGCCAAGGAAGGGGGGGGCTTGGCGGGGAGCTGTTTTTT
>TRBJ1-1|TRBD1|TRBV28|NA
CASSAAGQGYTEAFF
TGTGCCAGCAGTGCCGCGGGACAGGGTTACACTGAAGCTTTCTTT
>TRBJ1-3|NA|TRBV4-3|NA
CASSQAGAFSGNTIYF
TGCGCCAGCAGCCAGGCAGGGGCCTTTTCTGGAAACACCATATATTTT
>TRBJ1-1|NA|TRBV7-3|NA
CASSLFAGANTEAFF
TGTGCCAGCAGCTTGTTCGCAGGGGCGAACACTGAAGCTTTCTTT
>TRBJ2-2|TRBD1|TRBV2|NA
CASRDRDTGELFF
TGTGCCAGCAGGGACAGGGACACCGGGGAGCTGTTTTTT
>TRBJ2-7|NA|TRBV6-5|NA
CASRRGSYEQYF
TGTGCCAGCAGGCGGGGTTCCTACGAGCAGTACTTC
>TRBJ2-5|NA|TRBV5-1|few
CASSPSTAQETQYF
TGCGCCAGCAGCCCAAGCACAGCTCAAGAGACCCAGTACTTC
>TRBJ2-2|NA|TRBV11-3|NA
CASSFRGENTGELFF
TGTGCCAGCAGCTTTAGGGGCGAGAACACCGGGGAGCTGTTTTTT
>TRBJ2-2|TRBD1|TRBV5-1|NA
CASSPGTDTGELFF
TGCGCCAGCAGCCCTGGGACAGACACCGGGGAGCTGTTTTTT